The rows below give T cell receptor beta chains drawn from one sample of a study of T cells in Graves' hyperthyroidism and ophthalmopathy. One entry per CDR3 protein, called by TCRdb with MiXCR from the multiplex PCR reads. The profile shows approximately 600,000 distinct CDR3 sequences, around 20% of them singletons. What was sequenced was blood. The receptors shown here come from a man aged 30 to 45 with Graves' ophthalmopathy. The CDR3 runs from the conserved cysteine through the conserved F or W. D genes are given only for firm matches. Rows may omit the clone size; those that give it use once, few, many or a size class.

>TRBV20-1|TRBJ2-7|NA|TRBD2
TGCAGTGCTGAGAACCTAAGGGACTACTCCTACGAGCAGTACTTC
CSAENLRDYSYEQYF
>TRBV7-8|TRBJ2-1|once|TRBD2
TGTGCCAGCAGCTTACTAGCGGGAGTGTCGTTCTTC
CASSLLAGVSFF
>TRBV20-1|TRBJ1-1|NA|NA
TGCAGTGCTGTCGGGTCTGGGCTACCGCTGAACACTGAAGCTTTCTTT
CSAVGSGLPLNTEAFF
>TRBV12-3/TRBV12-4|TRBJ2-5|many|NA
TGTGCCAGCACCTCATTTCTTGGTCCAGAGACCCAGTACTTC
CASTSFLGPETQYF
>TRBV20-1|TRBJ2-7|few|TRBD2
TGCAGTGCTAGAGACTCTCTAGCGGCATCCTACGAGCAGTACTTC
CSARDSLAASYEQYF
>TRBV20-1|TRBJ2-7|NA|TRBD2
TGCAGTGCTAAGGCCTCCGGGACTAGCGTCTACGAGCAGTACTTC
CSAKASGTSVYEQYF
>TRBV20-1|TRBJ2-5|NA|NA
TGCAGTGCTAGGCTGCCAGGAGCCATAGAGACCCAGTACTTC
CSARLPGAIETQYF
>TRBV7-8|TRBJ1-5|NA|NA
TGTGCCAGCAGCTTAAACGGGTTGAAGCCCCAGCATTTT
CASSLNGLKPQHF
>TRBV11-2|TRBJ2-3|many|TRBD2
TGTGCCAGCAGCCGCTGGCCGCTAGCGGGAGATGCAGATACGCAGTATTTT
CASSRWPLAGDADTQYF
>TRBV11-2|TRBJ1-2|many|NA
TGTGCCAGCAGCTTAGGCAGTCAGATTAACTATGGCTACACCTTC
CASSLGSQINYGYTF
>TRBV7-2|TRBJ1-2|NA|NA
TGTGCCAGCAGCCCAAGTTTTAACTATGGCTACACCTTC
CASSPSFNYGYTF
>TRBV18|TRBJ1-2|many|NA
TGTGCCAGCTCACCCAAAGCGGCCTATGGCTACACCTTC
CASSPKAAYGYTF
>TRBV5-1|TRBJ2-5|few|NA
TGCGCCAGCAGCTTGGCCATGGGGACCTCCGAGACCCAGTACTTC
CASSLAMGTSETQYF
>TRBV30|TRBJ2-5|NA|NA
TGTGCCTGGACCCCCGGGACGGCAGTCCAAGAGACCCAGTACTTC
CAWTPGTAVQETQYF
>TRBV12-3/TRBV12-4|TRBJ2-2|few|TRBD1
TGTGCCAGCAGACCCGACAGGGTTATCGGGGAGCTGTTTTTT
CASRPDRVIGELFF
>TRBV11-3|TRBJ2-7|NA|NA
TGTGCCAGCAGCGGGCCGTCCTGCGAGCAGTACTTC
CASSGPSCEQYF
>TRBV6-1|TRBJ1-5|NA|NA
TGTGCCAGCAGTAGTAACGCCCAGGGGAATAGCAATCAGCCCCAGCATTTT
CASSSNAQGNSNQPQHF
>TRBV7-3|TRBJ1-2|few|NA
TGTGCCAGCAGCTTAATCCCACAGGAGTATGGCTACACCTTC
CASSLIPQEYGYTF
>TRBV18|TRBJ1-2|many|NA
TGTGCCAGCTCACGAGAGCCGTGGGGCTACACCTTC
CASSREPWGYTF
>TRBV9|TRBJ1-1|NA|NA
TGTGCCAGCAGCGTATACGACGACGACACTGAAGCTTTCTTT
CASSVYDDDTEAFF
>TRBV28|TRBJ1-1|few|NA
TGTGCCAGCAGTTTTCTCCAGGGTCGGGTCACTGAAGCTTTCTTT
CASSFLQGRVTEAFF
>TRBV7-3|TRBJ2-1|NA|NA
TGTGCCAGCAGCTTAACGGGAGGAGCGAATGAGCAGTTCTTC
CASSLTGGANEQFF
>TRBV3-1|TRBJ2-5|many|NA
TGTGCCAGCACCAAGAACCGGGGTATGGAGACCCAGTACTTC
CASTKNRGMETQYF
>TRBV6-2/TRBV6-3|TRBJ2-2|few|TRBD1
TGTGCCAGCAGTTTTGTGACAGGGGATTTTAACACCGGGGAGCTGTTTTTT
CASSFVTGDFNTGELFF
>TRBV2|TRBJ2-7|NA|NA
TGTGCCAGCAGTGCAGAGTGGGCCTACGAGCAGTACTTC
CASSAEWAYEQYF
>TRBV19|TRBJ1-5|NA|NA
TGTGCCAGTAGAAGGCCCGGAGGAAGCAATCAGCCCCAGCATTTT
CASRRPGGSNQPQHF
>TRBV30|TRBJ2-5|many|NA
TGTGCCTGGGGGGCCAGGTCCGGGACCCAGTACTTC
CAWGARSGTQYF
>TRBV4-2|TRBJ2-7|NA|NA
TGTGCCAGCAGCCCCCGCCCCGACAGCTCCTACGAGCAGTACTTC
CASSPRPDSSYEQYF
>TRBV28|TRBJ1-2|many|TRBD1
TGTGCCAGCAGTGACACCGGGACAGGGAACTATGGCTACACCTTC
CASSDTGTGNYGYTF
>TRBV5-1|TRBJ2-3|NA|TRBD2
TGCGCCAGCAGCCCAACTAGCGGACTAAGCACAGATACGCAGTATTTT
CASSPTSGLSTDTQYF
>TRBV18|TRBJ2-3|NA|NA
TGTGCCAGCTCACCACCGTCAGGAGGGCCTCGGACAGATACGCAGTATTTT
CASSPPSGGPRTDTQYF
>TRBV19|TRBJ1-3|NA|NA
TGTGCCAGTAGTATGGGGCGCAGCTCTGGAAACACCATATATTTT
CASSMGRSSGNTIYF
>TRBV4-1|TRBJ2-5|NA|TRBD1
TGCGCCAGCAGACTATTAGGACAGGGGAGGGAGACCCAGTACTTC
CASRLLGQGRETQYF
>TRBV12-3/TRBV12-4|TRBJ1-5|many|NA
TGTGCCAGCAGTTTATATCCTCAGTCAGACAATCAGCCCCAGCATTTT
CASSLYPQSDNQPQHF
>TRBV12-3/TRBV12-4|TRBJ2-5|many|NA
TGTGCCAGCACTGTTTGGGAGGAGGAGACCCAGTACTTC
CASTVWEEETQYF
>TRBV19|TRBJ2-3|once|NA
TGTGCCAGTAGTATAAGCACAGATACGCAGTATTTT
CASSISTDTQYF
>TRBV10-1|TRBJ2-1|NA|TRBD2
TGCGCCAGCAGTCGGACTAGCGGGAGTTCAAATGAGCAGTTCTTC
CASSRTSGSSNEQFF
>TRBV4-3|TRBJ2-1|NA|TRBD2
TGCGCCAGCAGCCAAGGTCTGCTAGCGGGAGGCAATGAGCAGTTCTTC
CASSQGLLAGGNEQFF
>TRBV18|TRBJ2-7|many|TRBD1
TGTGCCAGCTCACCTGGGGGACAGATTTCCTACGAGCAGTACTTC
CASSPGGQISYEQYF
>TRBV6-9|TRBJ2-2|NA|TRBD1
TGTGCCAGCAGTTACTGGGGACAGGGTTCCGGGGAGCTGTTTTTT
CASSYWGQGSGELFF
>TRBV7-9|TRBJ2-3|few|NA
TGTGCCAGCACCCTCGGGAGTTCGCAGTATTTT
CASTLGSSQYF
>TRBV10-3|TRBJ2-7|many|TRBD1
TGTGCCATCAGTGATGGGACAGGGTCCTACGAGCAGTACTTC
CAISDGTGSYEQYF
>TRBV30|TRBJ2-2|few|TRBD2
TGTGCCTGGAGTATTAGCGGGAGTATTAATGGCGGGGAGCTGTTTTTT
CAWSISGSINGGELFF
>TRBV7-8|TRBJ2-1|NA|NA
TGTGCCAGCAGCCGCCGGTCGGGCGGCTACAATGAGCAGTTCTTC
CASSRRSGGYNEQFF
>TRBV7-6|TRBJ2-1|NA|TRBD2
TGTGCCAGCAGCCCTCTTACTAGCGGGAACAATGAGCAGTTCTTC
CASSPLTSGNNEQFF
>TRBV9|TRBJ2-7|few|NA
TGTGCCAGCAGCGCCTCTTCAGGGTTGTCCTACGAGCAGTACTTC
CASSASSGLSYEQYF
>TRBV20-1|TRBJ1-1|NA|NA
TGCAGTGCCGCCGGTTTCCTGAACACTGAAGCTTTCTTT
CSAAGFLNTEAFF
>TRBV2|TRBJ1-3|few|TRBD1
TGTGCCAGCAGTTACCCCGGGACAGAGAATGGAAACACCATATATTTT
CASSYPGTENGNTIYF
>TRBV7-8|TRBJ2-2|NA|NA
TGTGCCAGCAGCTCCTACACCGGGACCCTTAGGAAGCTGTTTTTT
CASSSYTGTLRKLFF